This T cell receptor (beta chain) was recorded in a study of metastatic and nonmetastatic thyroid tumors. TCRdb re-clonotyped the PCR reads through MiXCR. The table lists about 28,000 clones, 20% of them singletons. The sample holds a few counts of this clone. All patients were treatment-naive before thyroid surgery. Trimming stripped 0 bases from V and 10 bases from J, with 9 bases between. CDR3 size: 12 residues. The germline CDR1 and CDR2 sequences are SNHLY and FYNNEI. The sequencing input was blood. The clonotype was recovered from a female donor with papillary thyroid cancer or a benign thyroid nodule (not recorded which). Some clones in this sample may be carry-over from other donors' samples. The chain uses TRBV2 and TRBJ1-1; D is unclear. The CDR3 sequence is CASSEAGQRAFF. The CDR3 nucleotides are TGTGCCAGCAGTGAAGCAGGTCAGAGAGCTTTCTTT.